Listed below are T cell receptor beta chains from one sample, sequenced in a study of glioma-infiltrating T cells. TCRdb ran MiXCR on the multiplex PCR reads and lists one entry per CDR3 protein. Counted here are 150,000 or so distinct CDR3 sequences, roughly two fifths occurring once; the ten biggest clones make up more than 15%. Sequenced: glioma tissue, nonneoplastic brain tissue, or PBMCs (not recorded which). These receptors originate from a human donor with low-grade glioma or glioblastoma, undergoing nonglioma brain surgery, or in good health (not recorded which). Each CDR3 is given with its conserved first and last residue. The D gene is left open where the match is weak. Only part of the rows carry a size: once, few, many, or a class if the clone is expanded.

>TRBD1|TRBJ1-5|14|-|TRBV12-3/TRBV12-4
TGTGCCAGCAGTCGGGACAGGGGGTATCAGCCCCAGCATTTT
CASSRDRGYQPQHF
>-|TRBJ2-5|12|-|TRBV6-2/TRBV6-3
TGTGCCAGCAGTTCAGGGTTGGAGACCCAGTACTTC
CASSSGLETQYF
>-|TRBJ1-1|14|-|TRBV6-1
TGTGCCAGCAGTTATAAGGGACCCGCGACTGAAGCTTTCTTT
CASSYKGPATEAFF
>-|TRBJ2-5|14|few|TRBV7-9
TGTGCCAGCAGCTTGATTGGGGCGGCAGAGACCCAGTACTTC
CASSLIGAAETQYF
>TRBD1|TRBJ2-1|13|few|TRBV4-1
TGCGCCAGCAGCCCGGGACAGTACAATGAGCAGTTCTTC
CASSPGQYNEQFF
>-|TRBJ2-7|13|-|TRBV7-2
TGTGCCAGCAGCTTAGGACCAGCCCTCGAGCAGTACTTC
CASSLGPALEQYF
>-|TRBJ2-5|16|few|TRBV20-1
TGCAGTGCTAGAGATTTCCCTACCGGGGCGAGCGAGACCCAGTACTTC
CSARDFPTGASETQYF
>-|TRBJ2-3|18|-|TRBV12-3/TRBV12-4
TGTGCCACCAGCATAGATCGGCCTCTAGCGTATAGCACTGATACGCAGTATTTT
CATSIDRPLAYSTDTQYF
>TRBD1|TRBJ1-2|15|-|TRBV7-2
TGTGCCAGCAGCTCCCCAGGGGGACAGGGTTATGGCTACACCTTC
CASSSPGGQGYGYTF
>-|TRBJ1-1|14|-|TRBV7-6
TGTGCCAGCAGCTTTGCAGGAGTGAACACTGAAGCTTTCTTT
CASSFAGVNTEAFF
>-|TRBJ2-7|14|-|TRBV7-2
TGTGCCAGCAGCTTAGCCAGTCCCGGCTACGAGCAGTACTTC
CASSLASPGYEQYF
>TRBD1|TRBJ1-1|14|-|TRBV20-1
TGCAGTGCCATCAAGACAGGGCTGAACACTGAAGCTTTCTTT
CSAIKTGLNTEAFF
>TRBD2|TRBJ2-3|15|-|TRBV24-1
TGTGCCACCAGTGATCCCGGGACTACCACAGATACGCAGTATTTT
CATSDPGTTTDTQYF
>TRBD1|TRBJ2-1|13|many|TRBV19
TGTGCCAGTAGTATTTCAGGGGGTAATGAGCAGTTCTTC
CASSISGGNEQFF
>-|TRBJ1-3|13|once|TRBV5-5
TGTGCCAGCAGTCATGATCCTGGAAACACCATATATTTT
CASSHDPGNTIYF
>-|TRBJ1-1|14|few|TRBV20-1
TGCAGTGCCCCTCCTTTGGTCATGAACACTGAAGCTTTCTTT
CSAPPLVMNTEAFF
>TRBD2|TRBJ2-1|19|-|TRBV7-9
TGTGCCAGCAGCCCATCCCCAGGGACTAGCGGGAGGGCCTACAATGAGCAGTTCTTC
CASSPSPGTSGRAYNEQFF